The 15 T cell receptor beta chains below come from one sample, sequenced in a study of identical twins. TCRdb reanalysed the 5' RACE reads using MiXCR and keeps one entry per CDR3 protein. The sample lists 400,000 to 550,000 distinct CDR3 sequences; roughly 26% were seen once. A further study also used this sample, focusing on T cells expressing NK-cell markers.

The source material was CD4+ T cells sorted from blood. The receptors derive from a woman aged 18 to 35 in good health.

The chain couples TRBV29-1 to TRBJ2-3; 7 positions match TRBD1. Trimming at V came to 6 bases and at J to 3 bases, leaving 21 bases not matched to a gene. Germline CDR1 and CDR2: SQVTM and ANQGSEA. There are 18 residues in the CDR3. The CDR3 is CSVQTTLMTGIHTDTQYF. DNA for the CDR3: TGCAGCGTCCAAACTACTCTCATGACAGGGATCCATACAGATACGCAGTATTTT.

V gene TRBV3-1 combines with J gene TRBJ2-5, with TRBD1 identical over 7 bases. The CDR3 has 14 residues. Germline V CDR1 and CDR2: LGHDT, YNNKEL (reference sequence). The V segment lost 3 bases and the J segment 2 bases; nucleotides outside the gene matches: 3. The CDR3 bases are TGTGCCAGCAGCCACCAGGGGGAACAAGAGACCCAGTACTTC. This codes for CASSHQGEQETQYF.

This clonotype was picked up a small number of times. V gene TRBV12-3 or TRBV12-4 combines with J gene TRBJ2-7, with a possible D match to TRBD2 (5 bases). The V gene lost 3 bases and the J gene lost 2 bases, with 8 bases spanning the gap. This CDR3 region has 13 residues. The CDR3 sequence is CASSFTGTYEQYF. CDR3 DNA sequence: TGTGCCAGCAGTTTTACGGGAACCTACGAGCAGTACTTC.

This clonotype was observed a few times. The J gene is TRBJ2-1, the V gene TRBV6-2 or TRBV6-3; no clear D. V lost 4 bases and J 8 bases, leaving 6 bases between the germline ends. CDR3 size: 11 residues. Germline lookup yields CDR1 MNHEY and CDR2 SVGEGT. The CDR3 nucleotides read TGTGCCAGCAGTTCCTATTATGAGCAGTTCTTC. Translation: CASSSYYEQFF.

The chain has TRBV27 and TRBJ2-2; 9 bases agree with TRBD2. Losses at the gene ends were 7 bases for V and 10 bases for J; bases not matched to a gene: 10. This CDR3 is built from 14 residues. Germline V gives CDR1 MNHEY, CDR2 SMNVEV (reference sequence). The CDR3 nucleotides are TGTGCCAGCACCGTGACTAGCGGAGATGAGGAGCTGTTTTTT. This codes for CASTVTSGDEELFF.

This clonotype came up a few times. This chain connects TRBV2 to TRBJ2-4; D call uncertain. CDR1 and CDR2 from the germline V gene are SNHLY and FYNNEI. Trimming took 7 bases from V and 5 from J, leaving 9 bases between them. This CDR3 contains 12 residues. DNA of the CDR3: TGTGCCAGCACCCTGGGCCAAAACATTCAGTACTTC. Translated: CASTLGQNIQYF.

The J gene is TRBJ2-2, the V gene TRBV20-1; no firm D call. This CDR3 spans 12 amino acids. V was trimmed by 1 base and J by 4 bases, leaving 4 bases between them. From germline, CDR1 is DFQATT and CDR2 SNEGSKA (reference sequence). The CDR3 spells CSARVPTGELFF. The DNA of the CDR3 is TGCAGTGCTAGAGTACCCACCGGGGAGCTGTTTTTT.

This clonotype appeared a few times. The rearrangement joins TRBV9 to TRBJ2-1, with D perhaps TRBD1 or TRBD2 (5 bases each). The CDR3 totals 15 residues. Per germline, CDR1 SGDLS and CDR2 YYNGEE. V was shortened by 4 bases and J by 8 bases, with 19 bases between the two germline ends. The CDR3 coding sequence is TGTGCCAGCAGCAAAACTAGTCAGGGTCATGATGAGCAGTTCTTC. It codes for CASSKTSQGHDEQFF.

The chain recombines TRBV7-9 with TRBJ2-1, with D maybe TRBD1 (6 bases). Per the germline V gene, CDR1 is SEHNR and CDR2 is FQNEAQ (reference sequence). Between the trimmed V and J ends, which lost 3 bases and 15 bases, there was a span of 30 bases. The CDR3 is made up of 17 amino acids. The CDR3 region is CASSFKEVMGATGRRFF. DNA for the CDR3: TGTGCCAGCAGCTTCAAGGAGGTTATGGGGGCGACTGGCCGTAGGTTCTTC.

The sample holds many counts of this clonotype. The chain couples TRBV5-1 to TRBJ1-1; D gene unclear. Trimming left V 0 bases short and J 3 bases short, with 6 bases between. The CDR3 length is 13 residues. In germline, CDR1 is SGHRS, CDR2 YFSETQ. CDR3 in amino acids: CASSLAGDTEAFF. Here the CDR3 DNA reads TGCGCCAGCAGCTTGGCCGGGGACACTGAAGCTTTCTTT. The variable domain in full, with the rest retrieved from reference TRBV5-1 and TRBJ1-1, is KAGVTQTPRYLIKTRGQQVTLSCSPISGHRSVSWYQQTPGQGLQFLFEYFSETQRNKGNFPGRFSGRQFSNSRSEMNVSTLELGDSALYLCASSLAGDTEAFFGQGTRLTVV.

This clonotype came up a few times. This chain links TRBV10-3 with TRBJ2-1; D could derive from TRBD1 or TRBD2 (7 bases each). The CDR3 runs 18 residues. Germline V gene data show CDR1 as ENHRY and CDR2 as SYGVKD. Trimming pared 7 bases from V and 2 bases from J, leaving 24 bases between. The CDR3 coding sequence is TGTGCCATCAACGCGGGACAGTTATGGGGGGGCGCCTACAATGAGCAGTTCTTC. Encoded protein: CAINAGQLWGGAYNEQFF.

The CDR3 loop is CASSVEAGNSPLHF. The CDR3, as DNA: TGTGCCAGCAGCGTAGAGGCCGGCAATTCACCCCTCCACTTT. The chain carries TRBV9 and TRBJ1-6; D ambiguous. The CDR3 covers 14 residues. Trimming removed 0 bases from V and 7 bases from J, with 8 bases in between. From germline, CDR1 is SGDLS and CDR2 YYNGEE.

This clonotype was observed many times. The chain couples TRBV7-2 to TRBJ1-1; D not certain. CDR3 length equals 15 residues. Germline V gene data show CDR1 as SGHTA and CDR2 as FQGNSA. The V end was cut by 3 bases, the J end by 1 base, with 12 bases between. The CDR3 sequence is CASSFMGAGNTEAFF. In DNA, the CDR3 is TGTGCCAGCAGCTTTATGGGTGCAGGGAACACTGAAGCTTTCTTT.

The chain employs TRBV6-2 or TRBV6-3 and TRBJ2-5; TRBD2 matches 7 bases. The ends lost 6 bases at V and 5 bases at J; junction bases unmatched: 12. Germline-derived CDR1 and CDR2 are MNHEY and SVGEGT. The CDR3 length is 15 residues. The CDR3 sequence is CASRGLAGVTETQYF. CDR3 nucleotides: TGTGCCAGCAGAGGACTTGCGGGAGTCACGGAGACCCAGTACTTC.

This clonotype was detected ten times or more. The chain carries TRBV11-2 and TRBJ2-7, with D perhaps TRBD1 (5 bases). There are 16 residues in the CDR3. Trimming shortened V by 5 bases and J by 0 bases, and 17 bases separated the two germline ends. Per germline, CDR1 SGHAT and CDR2 FQNNGV. The CDR3: CASSTDIPRFSYEQYF. The CDR3 DNA follows: TGTGCCAGCAGCACGGACATCCCACGATTCTCCTACGAGCAGTACTTC.